The present T cell receptor beta chain was sequenced within a study of blood T cells in healthy people across ages (dated by TCRdb to between 2015 and 2016). Broadly, across the study: Template switching captured roughly one uniquely barcoded TCR beta cDNA molecule per two T cells in model experiments. Using deep sequencing normalized with unique cDNA molecular identifiers, the study measured how TCR beta repertoire diversity changes with age. The donors were split into four age groups: young (average 16 years), middle-aged (roughly 40), aged (approximately 60) and long-lived (under 90). To avoid experimental bias, donors of different ages were spread randomly across the sequencing lanes. The study analyzed two additional independent replicas of 1 million unique cDNA reads from the same blood draw for two donors, one aged 18 to 30 and one aged 80 or older.

Cut back by 1 base and 2 bases, the V and J ends lie 8 bases apart. The CDR3 holds 14 amino acids from the cysteine to the phenylalanine. Only the CDR3 DNA stays, 42 bases, in frame from base 1. CDR1 and CDR2 are drawn from the germline V gene: KGHSH, LQKENI. The donors were roughly 38 Caucasian individuals from Russia, aged roughly 6 to 100 years, who were systemically healthy. Around 9.9 milliliters of peripheral blood were collected from each donor into EDTA-treated Vacutainer tubes. PBMCs were isolated by Ficoll-Paque density-gradient centrifugation, with at least 6 million obtained per sample. Trizol reagent was used to extract total RNA from PBMCs, with at least 6 micrograms per sample. Naive CD45RAhigh/CD27high T cell percentages were measured by flow cytometry on a PBMC aliquot from every donor. Library preparation was by 5' RACE. TCRdb names Illumina HiSeq 2500 as the instrument used. A second PCR of about 6 to 11 cycles was performed with a sample-barcoded 5' primer and a J-beta primer mix. Each TCR beta cDNA molecule received a unique molecular identifier from a template-switch 5' adaptor carrying 12 random nucleotides. Each sample yielded at least 3 million CDR3-containing paired-end reads. First-strand cDNA synthesis was performed from all RNA using the Mint cDNA synthesis kit, with priming by a TRBC-specific oligonucleotide. After uracil-DNA glycosylase treatment, a first 18-cycle PCR used universal primers M1SS and BC2_uni_R on all cDNA. In the authors' own workflow: Each sample was normalized by randomly selecting 1 million high-quality reads, each carrying a distinct molecular identifier. Reads with shared molecular identifiers were discarded instead of being binned into consensus sequences. CDR3 identification, clonotype clustering and error correction used MiTCR with a Q25 quality threshold and the strictest error-elimination algorithm. Lower-bound total TCR beta diversity was estimated with a nonparametric unseen species model using Euler transformation. In TCRdb, the public reads were trimmed at Q25 with fastp and aligned with MiXCR, with productive beta chains retained. Identical CDR3 proteins give one entry, which carries the most common genes and DNA. The V and J calls reflect TCRdb's pipeline rather than the authors' work. This sample holds some 640,000 distinct CDR3 sequences; 25% to 30% were observed only once. The top ten hold 15% to 17% of the sample.

Broader findings and caveats from the paper: There was a strong correlation between observed TCR beta diversity and the percentage of naive T cells measured by flow cytometry. Bulk unsorted PBMC profiling prevented conclusive comparison of naive and antigen-experienced compartments. The long-lived group showed more naive CD4+ T cells, fewer expanded clones and increased TCR diversity than the aged group, suggesting age selection. Donor CMV infection status was unknown, potentially confounding age-related changes in expanded clonotypes. Total diversity estimates from one million sequenced T cells were considered lower bounds and underestimates. Observed TCR beta diversity per million T cells fell roughly linearly with age, and a significant reduction was already apparent by age roughly 40.

This clonotype was detected ten times or more. Its recognized antigen is unknown. The sample holds no much larger clone one base away, and base qualities are not on file. The chain is assembled from TRBV18 and TRBJ2-5; TRBD2 might be the D gene, on 5 matching bases. The TCR sequence derives from an elderly woman in good health. Sequenced: blood. At the DNA level, the sequence is TGTGCCAGCTCACCACTTCCGGGGCAAGAGACCCAGTACTTC. This is translated as CASSPLPGQETQYF. Supplemented by the reference TRBV18 and TRBJ2-5 proteins around the CDR3, the complete variable domain is NAGVMQNPRHLVRRRGQEARLRCSPMKGHSHVYWYRQLPEEGLKFMVYLQKENIIDESGMPKERFSAEFPKEGPSILRIQQVVRGDSAAYFCASSPLPGQETQYFGPGTRLLVL.